A selection of T cell receptor beta chains follows, all from one sample in a study of blood T cell repertoires in COVID-19. The data were produced by immunoSEQ multiplex PCR, yet TCRdb's version contains in-frame clones alone and is incomplete. The table shows roughly 200,000 clones, with roughly 80% occurring only once. The sample was peripheral blood. These receptors originate from a woman aged 40 to 50 with COVID-19, enrolled during active disease. Both conserved end residues are part of each CDR3. The order of the fields is J gene, clone size, V gene, D gene, CDR3 protein, CDR3 DNA. A D gene is named only where the DNA matches it firmly. Clone size is stated in some rows and not others, as once, few, many or a class when expanded.

J gene: TRBJ2-1; clone size: .; V gene: TRBV29-1; D gene: TRBD2; CDR3 protein: CSAPWTSGGAYNEQFF; CDR3 DNA: TGCAGCGCCCCATGGACTAGCGGGGGGGCGTACAATGAGCAGTTCTTC
J gene: TRBJ1-3; clone size: .; V gene: TRBV5-6; D gene: TRBD1; CDR3 protein: CASSLVSGQGRNTIYF; CDR3 DNA: TGTGCCAGCAGCTTGGTTTCAGGACAGGGGAGAAACACCATATATTTT
J gene: TRBJ1-2; clone size: .; V gene: TRBV5-6; D gene: TRBD1; CDR3 protein: CASSPTGEYHGYTF; CDR3 DNA: TGTGCCAGCAGCCCTACAGGGGAATATCATGGCTACACCTTC
J gene: TRBJ2-7; clone size: .; V gene: TRBV5-1; D gene: TRBD2; CDR3 protein: CASSLRPGGTKNYEQYF; CDR3 DNA: TGCGCCAGCAGCTTGAGGCCCGGGGGGACTAAGAACTACGAGCAGTACTTC
J gene: TRBJ1-2; clone size: .; V gene: TRBV28; D gene: .; CDR3 protein: CASSSGGFGYTF; CDR3 DNA: TGTGCCAGCAGTTCCGGCGGATTCGGCTACACCTTC
J gene: TRBJ2-7; clone size: few; V gene: TRBV6-2/TRBV6-3; D gene: .; CDR3 protein: CASSYVQGDEQYF; CDR3 DNA: TGTGCCAGCAGTTACGTTCAAGGAGACGAGCAGTACTTC
J gene: TRBJ2-7; clone size: .; V gene: TRBV29-1; D gene: TRBD1; CDR3 protein: CSVEPLDRYEQYF; CDR3 DNA: TGCAGCGTTGAACCCCTGGACAGGTATGAGCAGTACTTC
J gene: TRBJ2-7; clone size: once; V gene: TRBV6-2/TRBV6-3; D gene: TRBD1; CDR3 protein: CASSYSRGQSYEQYF; CDR3 DNA: TGTGCCAGCAGTTATTCGAGGGGACAGTCCTACGAGCAGTACTTC
J gene: TRBJ2-7; clone size: .; V gene: TRBV12-3/TRBV12-4; D gene: .; CDR3 protein: CASSLTGERYF; CDR3 DNA: TGTGCCAGCAGTTTAACGGGGGAGCGGTACTTC
J gene: TRBJ1-2; clone size: .; V gene: TRBV19; D gene: TRBD1; CDR3 protein: CASSLRDRGNHGYTF; CDR3 DNA: TGTGCCAGTAGTCTAAGGGACAGGGGAAACCATGGCTACACCTTC